This T cell receptor (beta chain) emerged from a study of cytotoxic CD8 clonotypes in ibrutinib-treated CLL (dated by TCRdb to about 2021). The study in broad terms: The cohort was composed of more than ten relapsed/refractory and around 15 treatment-naive patients; IGHV unmutated status was identified in about 17 patients. Longitudinal samples were available for about 30% of the 86 trial participants. Every sample from remission and from progressive disease was obtained while the patients were still on ibrutinib. Samples at response were collected after a median of roughly twelve months of treatment, with a range of about 6 to 36 months. Cryopreserved peripheral blood mononuclear cells were obtained prior to treatment, at the time of response, and at either disease progression or sustained remission. On average, each sample had 255,043 productive templates and more than 75,000 productive rearrangements. Partial responses were observed in 24 patients and complete responses in 2; after a median follow-up of around 68 months, remission was maintained in around 14 patients and progression was observed in some twelve. General findings and caveats noted by the study authors: Public clonotypes were rare and either shrank or stayed stable during treatment, and the rise in clonality at ibrutinib response reflected expansion of private clonotypes. Baseline clonality exceeded that of age-matched healthy donors and correlated strongly with circulating CD8+ T-cell counts. An increase in clonality was observed at ibrutinib response, with clonality remaining stable during sustained remission and falling back toward baseline at progression. Sustained-remission and progressing patients did not have matched sampling times, and lymph node repertoires were not examined.

Interpreted using the paper, the time point label stands for: approximately eleven months on ibrutinib. For TCR beta library preparation, 1.5 to 2.5 micrograms of genomic DNA were extracted from the cryopreserved PBMCs. Longitudinal blood samples from CLL patients receiving ibrutinib monotherapy were subjected to high-throughput TCR beta sequencing. The patients were enrolled in a single-center, open-label phase 2 trial of ibrutinib monotherapy. Worth noting for this clone: Its binding antigen is unknown. No base-level quality is on record; no much larger clone is a single base apart.

The germline V gene encodes CDR1 GTSNPN and CDR2 SVGIG (reference sequence). The CDR3 spans 13 residues, from the cysteine through the phenylalanine. The read is trimmed to its CDR3 DNA, 39 bases read in frame from base 1. V and J lose 2 bases and 3 bases, and a span of 10 bases separates them. The goal of deep resolution MiSeq sequencing was a depth between 1 in 1 million and 1 in 200,000 T cells, and coverage averaged 10x per clonotype. The immunoSEQ hsTCRB Kit was used to generate TCR beta libraries. The paper's data handling went like this. Data were analyzed with ImmunoSEQ Data Assistant and ImmunoSEQ Analyzer, with V, D and J genes assigned per IMGT definitions. Clonality, which ranges from 0 to 1, was calculated by subtracting the normalized Shannon entropy of productive rearrangement frequencies from one. Only overrepresented clonotypes making up at least 0.05% of the repertoire of each patient were included in the public clonotype analysis. Repertoires from around 13 age-matched healthy donors in immuneACCESS were used as clonality controls. Not all clones reach the TCRdb copy of this immuneACCESS table, which keeps in-frame sequences only. Checked studies attribute under half of the gap to unresolved V genes and leave the rest unexplained. D and trimming come from the DNA, and the V and J calls and clone size come from that table. This sample holds roughly 200,000 clones; 75% to 85% were observed only once. The ten largest account for about an eighth of the sample.

The origin of this receptor is a human donor with chronic lymphocytic leukemia. Here the chain combines TRBV30 and TRBJ1-1, with the identity of the D gene unclear. The sample in question was PBMCs, obtained after 12 months of ibrutinib treatment. The nucleotide sequence is TGTGCCTGGAGTCCTCACGGGGACACTGAAGCTTTCTTT. Its product reads: CAWSPHGDTEAFF.